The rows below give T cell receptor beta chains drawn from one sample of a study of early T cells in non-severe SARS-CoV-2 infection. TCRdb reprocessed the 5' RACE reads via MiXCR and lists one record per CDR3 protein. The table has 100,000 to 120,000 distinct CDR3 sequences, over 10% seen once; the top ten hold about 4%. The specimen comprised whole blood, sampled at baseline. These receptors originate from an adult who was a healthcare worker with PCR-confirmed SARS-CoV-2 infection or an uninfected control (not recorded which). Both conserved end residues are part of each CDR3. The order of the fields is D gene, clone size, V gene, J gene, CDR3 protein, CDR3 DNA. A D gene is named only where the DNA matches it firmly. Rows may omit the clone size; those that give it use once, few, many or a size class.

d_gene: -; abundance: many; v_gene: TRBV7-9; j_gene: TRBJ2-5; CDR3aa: CASSPWDGPKRTQYF; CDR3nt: TGTGCCAGCAGCCCTTGGGACGGCCCCAAGAGAACCCAGTACTTC
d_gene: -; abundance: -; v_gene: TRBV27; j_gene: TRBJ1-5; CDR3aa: CASSSGAYQPQHF; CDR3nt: TGTGCCAGCAGTTCTGGGGCGTATCAGCCCCAGCATTTT
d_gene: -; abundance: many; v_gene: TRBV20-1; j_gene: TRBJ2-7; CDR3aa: CSARDRGTGDYEQYF; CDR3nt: TGCAGTGCTAGAGATAGGGGGACGGGGGACTACGAGCAGTACTTC
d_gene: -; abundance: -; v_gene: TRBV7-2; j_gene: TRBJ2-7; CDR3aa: CASSSPGRNYEQYF; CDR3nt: TGTGCCAGCAGCTCTCCGGGACGGAACTACGAGCAGTACTTC
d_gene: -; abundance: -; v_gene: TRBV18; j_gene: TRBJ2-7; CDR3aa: CASSPPVGGSPYEQYF; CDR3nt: TGTGCCAGCTCACCTCCTGTGGGGGGTAGCCCCTACGAGCAGTACTTC
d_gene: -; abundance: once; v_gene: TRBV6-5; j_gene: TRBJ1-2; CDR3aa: CASSYSTGTGYTF; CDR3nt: TGTGCCAGCAGTTACAGCACAGGGACTGGCTACACCTTC
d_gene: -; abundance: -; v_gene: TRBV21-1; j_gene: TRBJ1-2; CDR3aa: CASSKVPVRVSGYTF; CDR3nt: TGTGCCAGCAGCAAAGTTCCCGTGAGGGTTAGCGGCTACACCTTC
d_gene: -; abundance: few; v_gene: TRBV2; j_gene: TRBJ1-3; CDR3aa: CASTEGNTIYF; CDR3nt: TGTGCCAGCACCGAAGGAAACACCATATATTTT
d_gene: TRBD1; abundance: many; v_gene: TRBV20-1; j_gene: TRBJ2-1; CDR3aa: CSARARGWTGGNNEQFF; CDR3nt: TGCAGTGCTAGGGCCAGGGGTTGGACAGGGGGTAACAATGAGCAGTTCTTC
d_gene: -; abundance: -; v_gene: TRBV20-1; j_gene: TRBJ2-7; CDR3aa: CSASDGGPSYEQYF; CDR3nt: TGCAGTGCTAGCGACGGGGGGCCTTCCTACGAGCAGTACTTC